In this sample, the clone carrying this TCR beta chain turned up a few times. Clones were sequenced by immunoSEQ multiplex PCR, and TCRdb holds only the in-frame ones, with some missing. The data show about 120,000 clones, 88% seen once. This specimen comes from a study of cytomegalovirus exposure and HLA in healthy donors. Germline CDR1 reads MNHNS; CDR2 reads SASEGT. With 6 bases removed from V and 2 bases from J, the gap between germline ends came to 16 bases. This CDR3 comprises 15 residues. This chain links TRBV6-1 with TRBJ1-1, with D possibly being TRBD1 (6 bases). Sequencing used PBMCs. The sequence came from a woman between 25 and 40 years old in good health and CMV-seropositive. CDR3: CASRLQGFVNTEAFF. The CDR3 DNA reads TGTGCCAGCAGGCTACAGGGATTTGTTAACACTGAAGCTTTCTTT.